The clone carrying this TCR beta chain has a handful of counts. The antigen is not known. In germline, CDR1 is MGHRA, CDR2 YSYEKL. Trimming left V 4 bases short and J 0 bases short, with 10 bases between. The CDR3 spans 15 residues. This sample was included in a study of T cell repertoires in cytomegalovirus infection. Study overall: A matching HLA type, together with CMV infection, was signaled by public TCR beta signatures.

TCRdb reanalysed the reads using MiXCR and keeps one entry per CDR3 protein. The profile shows approximately 590,000 distinct CDR3 sequences, almost 40% of them singletons. Study results and limitations: Individuals carrying CMV plus the relevant HLA were identified by cumulative frequency of public TCR beta families. Ex vivo responses were dominated by HLA-C-restricted CMV-specific TCR beta clonotypes.

Source: cultured PBMCs, taken from culture after CMV antigen stimulation. This clonotype originated in a human donor in good health (CMV status not recorded). Some clones in this sample may be carry-over from other donors' samples. The V and J genes are TRBV4-1 and TRBJ1-3; D call uncertain. The CDR3: CASSRRELSGNTIYF. CDR3 coding DNA: TGCGCCAGCAGCCGTCGAGAGCTCTCTGGAAACACCATATATTTT.